What follows are 14 T cell receptor beta chains derived from one specimen sequenced in a study of blood T cell repertoires in COVID-19. The protocol was immunoSEQ multiplex PCR, while the TCRdb copy is restricted to in-frame clones and leaves out a portion. Of over 130,000 clones listed, more than 85% were seen once; the top ten hold under 7%. Sequenced: peripheral blood. The receptors were sampled from a human donor in a cohort sampled during active COVID-19.

The rearrangement links TRBV27 to TRBJ1-4; D might be TRBD1 (6 bases). The CDR3 length is 14 residues. Per the germline V gene, CDR1 is MNHEY and CDR2 is SMNVEV (reference sequence). Trimming took 7 bases from V and 8 from J, leaving 17 bases between them. The CDR3, as DNA: TGTGCCAGCAAGCGGGACACCGGATGGGAAAAACTGTTTTTT. Translated, it gives CASKRDTGWEKLFF.

J is TRBJ2-1 and V is TRBV24-1; D remains unclear. V was cut by 5 bases and J by 4 bases, with 17 bases left in between. The CDR3 is made up of 16 amino acids. Germline CDR1 reads KGHDR; CDR2 reads SFDVKD. CDR3 region: CATSVSATGYYNEQFF. CDR3 in DNA: TGTGCCACCAGTGTGTCAGCGACCGGATATTACAATGAGCAGTTCTTC.

The chain is built from TRBV11-2 and TRBJ2-5; D gene unclear. Germline CDR1 is SGHAT and CDR2 is FQNNGV. The length of the CDR3 is 12 residues. V lost 1 base and J 5 bases, leaving 5 bases between the germline ends. The CDR3 spells CASSLVFETQYF. CDR3 sequence (DNA): TGTGCCAGCAGCTTAGTCTTCGAGACCCAGTACTTC.

V and J are TRBV28 and TRBJ2-7, with 7 positions matching TRBD2. CDR3 size: 15 residues. Germline CDR1 MDHEN, CDR2 SYDVKM. V shed 4 bases and J 2 bases; nucleotides not matched to a gene: 8. The CDR3 reads CASSSTPSGPYEQYF. The CDR3, as DNA: TGTGCCAGCAGTTCCACCCCTAGCGGACCCTACGAGCAGTACTTC.

The DNA for the CDR3 is TGTGCCAGTAGTAGAAACAGGGGGCTCTACAATGAGCAGTTCTTC. It is translated as CASSRNRGLYNEQFF. The chain uses TRBV19 and TRBJ2-1, with TRBD1 matching over 9 bases. Germline V gives CDR1 LNHDA, CDR2 SQIVND (reference sequence). Trimming at V came to 4 bases and at J to 3 bases, leaving 4 bases not matched to a gene. This CDR3 is built from 15 residues.

The chain has TRBV18 and TRBJ1-3; tentatively, D is TRBD1 (6 bases). Looked up from germline, CDR1 is KGHSH and CDR2 is LQKENI. V dropped 5 bases and J dropped 0 bases, with 14 bases sitting between them. The CDR3 is made up of 16 amino acids. In DNA form, the CDR3 reads TGTGCCAGCTCATGGCGACAGGAGAGCTCTGGAAACACCATATATTTT. It codes for CASSWRQESSGNTIYF.

The rearrangement links TRBV27 to TRBJ1-3; tentative D call: TRBD1 (6 bases). The CDR3 totals 13 residues. CDR1 is MNHEY and CDR2 is SMNVEV in the germline V gene (reference sequence). Between the trimmed V and J ends, which lost 10 bases and 6 bases, there was a span of 16 bases. Here the CDR3 reads CANDSGEANTIYF. CDR3 in DNA: TGTGCCAACGACTCAGGGGAAGCAAACACCATATATTTT.

The count of this clone is one. The chain joins TRBV5-3 to TRBJ2-3; 7 bases map to TRBD1. TRBV5-3 falls under the ORF class, with uncertain function. After removal of 3 bases from V and 6 bases from J, the junction contained 4 bases not matched to a gene. CDR3 length: 13 amino acids. The CDR3 reads CARSWTGSDTQYF. Written as DNA, the CDR3 is TGTGCCAGAAGCTGGACAGGTTCCGATACGCAGTATTTT.

The chain employs TRBV5-5 and TRBJ2-1; possibly TRBD2 for D (7 bases). The CDR3 has 17 amino acids. V was clipped by 0 bases and J by 4 bases, with 17 bases between them. Germline CDR1 is SGHKS and CDR2 is YYEKEE (reference sequence). The CDR3 sequence: CASSLGGGTTGYNEQFF. DNA of the CDR3: TGTGCCAGCAGCTTGGGGGGGGGCACCACAGGATACAATGAGCAGTTCTTC.

V is TRBV7-2 and J is TRBJ2-7, with 7 bases matching TRBD1. This CDR3 contains 13 residues. The germline CDR1 and CDR2 sequences are SGHTA and FQGNSA. V lost 7 bases, J lost 4 bases, and 7 bases stayed unmatched. The CDR3 coding sequence is TGTGCCAGCACCAAAGACAGGGAATACGAGCAGTACTTC. It translates to CASTKDREYEQYF.

The chain employs TRBV29-1 and TRBJ2-5, with D perhaps TRBD2 (6 bases). V shed 6 bases and J shed 5 bases, with 10 bases lying between them. This CDR3 contains 11 residues. Germline CDR1 is SQVTM and CDR2 is ANQGSEA. CDR3 DNA sequence: TGCAGCGTGGAGGGGTTCGAGACCCAGTACTTC. This translates into CSVEGFETQYF.

This chain links TRBV29-1 with TRBJ2-5; 8 bases are a match to TRBD2. CDR3 size: 11 residues. Germline V lookup: CDR1 SQVTM, CDR2 ANQGSEA. The V segment lost 5 bases and the J segment 7 bases; nucleotides outside the gene matches: 3. DNA for the CDR3: TGCAGCGTTCTCGCGGGGGGGACCCAGTACTTC. This encodes CSVLAGGTQYF.

V and J are TRBV27 and TRBJ2-3, with 11 positions matching TRBD2. Per the germline V gene, CDR1 is MNHEY and CDR2 is SMNVEV (reference sequence). The V segment lost 6 bases and the J segment 6 bases; nucleotides outside the gene matches: 14. The CDR3 is made up of 17 amino acids. The CDR3 reads CASRARALAGGGDTQYF. The CDR3 DNA sequence: TGTGCCAGCAGGGCGAGGGCGCTAGCGGGAGGAGGGGATACGCAGTATTTT.

DNA for the CDR3: TGTGCATCAGTAAGAACGTACAATGAGCAGTTCTTC. Protein: CASVRTYNEQFF. The chain combines TRBV30 with TRBJ2-1; no firm D call. The CDR3 contains 12 residues. Germline CDR1 is GTSNPN and CDR2 is SVGIG (reference sequence). The full variable domain, its missing parts supplied by reference TRBV30 and TRBJ2-1, is SQTIHQWPATLVQPVGSPLSLECTVEGTSNPNLYWYRQAAGRGLQLLFYSVGIGQISSEVPQNLSASRPQDRQFILSSKKLLLSDSGFYLCASVRTYNEQFFGPGTRLTVL.